This passage covers 20 T cell receptor beta chains from one sample sequenced in a study of T-cell reconstitution after alpha-beta-depleted transplantation in children. Using unique molecular identifiers, the investigators prepared the TCRbeta library. Each CDR3 protein is one row after TCRdb ran MiXCR on the PCR reads. The sample lists about 360,000 distinct CDR3 sequences, about an eighth seen once, with approximately 4.2% in the top ten. The sample was PBMCs, taken from the stem cell graft. Receptors were obtained from a human donor who donated a stem cell graft to a child with Fanconi anemia.

The chain couples TRBV27 to TRBJ2-1; D possibly corresponds to TRBD2 (5 bases). The germline V and J ends were trimmed by 0 bases and 10 bases, with 10 bases remaining between them. CDR1 and CDR2 (germline): MNHEY, SMNVEV (reference sequence). This CDR3 contains 13 residues. The CDR3 sequence: CASSLSRRVEQFF. The CDR3 DNA reads as TGTGCCAGCAGTTTATCGAGGCGGGTGGAGCAGTTCTTC.

This clonotype appeared a few times. This chain uses TRBV9 with TRBJ2-3; no reliable D call. V was shortened by 1 base and J by 3 bases, with 12 bases between the two germline ends. This CDR3 has 15 amino acids. Per the germline V gene, CDR1 is SGDLS and CDR2 is YYNGEE. DNA of the CDR3: TGTGCCAGCAGCGTAACTGTGGCTAAAACAGATACGCAGTATTTT. It translates to CASSVTVAKTDTQYF. The full variable domain, rest sourced from reference TRBV9 and TRBJ2-3, is DSGVTQTPKHLITATGQRVTLRCSPRSGDLSVYWYQQSLDQGLQFLIQYYNGEERAKGNILERFSAQQFPDLHSELNLSSLELGDSALYFCASSVTVAKTDTQYFGPGTRLTVL.

This clonotype was detected ten times or more. The chain recombines TRBV5-1 with TRBJ2-2; 7 nucleotides agree with TRBD2. The J segment lost 1 base and the V segment lost 3 bases, leaving 3 bases of the junction unmatched. The V gene's germline CDR1 is SGHRS and CDR2 YFSETQ. The CDR3 consists of 15 residues. This CDR3 is CASSWEGVNTGELFF. The CDR3 nucleotides read TGCGCCAGCAGCTGGGAGGGAGTGAACACCGGGGAGCTGTTTTTT.

The sample holds many counts of this clonotype. This sequence joins TRBV7-8 and TRBJ2-7, with 7 bases matching TRBD1. Germline V gene lookup returns CDR1 SGHVS and CDR2 FQNEAQ. V was pared by 4 bases and J by 0 bases, with 0 bases of the junction left unmatched. CDR3 length: 13 residues. The CDR3 DNA is TGTGCCAGCAGCTGGGACAGCTCCTACGAGCAGTACTTC. It specifies CASSWDSSYEQYF.

This rearrangement joins TRBV12-3 or TRBV12-4 to TRBJ2-3; TRBD1 matches at 9 bases. The CDR3 loop spans 15 amino acids. V shed 5 bases and J 5 bases; nucleotides not matched to a gene: 8. CDR3 sequence: CASSRQGGRVDTQYF. DNA for the CDR3: TGTGCCAGCAGTCGACAGGGGGGGAGGGTAGATACGCAGTATTTT.

This chain joins TRBV7-8 and TRBJ2-3, with 11 bases aligning to TRBD1. The CDR3 totals 15 residues. V lost 5 bases to trimming and J lost 8 bases; unmatched junction nucleotides: 9. Germline CDR1 SGHVS, CDR2 FQNEAQ. CDR3 DNA sequence: TGTGCCAGCAGCCGGGACAGGGGGGCCCTTCCTACGCAGTATTTT. Translating gives CASSRDRGALPTQYF. The whole variable domain, filled in from reference TRBV7-8 and TRBJ2-3, reads GAGVSQSPRYKVAKRGQDVALRCDPISGHVSLFWYQQALGQGPEFLTYFQNEAQLDKSGLPSDRFFAERPEGSVSTLKIQRTQQEDSAVYLCASSRDRGALPTQYFGPGTRLTVL.

This clonotype appeared a few times. The rearrangement joins TRBV2 to TRBJ1-6; no definite D call. CDR3 length equals 15 residues. Germline loops: CDR1 SNHLY, CDR2 FYNNEI. Trimming removed 4 bases at V and 9 bases at J, with 16 bases between. CDR3 sequence: CASSGPTAVPSPLHF. The CDR3 bases are TGTGCCAGCAGTGGGCCCACAGCAGTCCCTTCACCCCTCCACTTT.

The chain has TRBV20-1 and TRBJ1-1; D might be TRBD1 (6 bases). CDR3 length equals 14 residues. Germline V gene sequence: CDR1 DFQATT, CDR2 SNEGSKA (reference sequence). V was trimmed by 5 bases and J by 3 bases, leaving 16 bases between them. Here the CDR3 reads CSAADRSWDTEAFF. The DNA of the CDR3 is TGCAGTGCTGCTGACAGGTCGTGGGACACTGAAGCTTTCTTT.

This clonotype has at least ten counts. The chain uses TRBV7-2 and TRBJ2-6; TRBD1 matches 7 bases. V dropped 5 bases and J dropped 2; count of bases not matched to a gene: 3. This CDR3 region has 15 residues. CDR1 and CDR2 from the germline V gene are SGHTA and FQGNSA. The CDR3 DNA follows: TGTGCCAGCAGCCAAGGGGGCCCTGGGGCCAACGTCCTGACTTTC. Translating it yields CASSQGGPGANVLTF. Variable domain in full (rest from reference TRBV7-2 and TRBJ2-6): GAGVSQSPSNKVTEKGKDVELRCDPISGHTALYWYRQSLGQGLEFLIYFQGNSAPDKSGLPSDRFSAERTGGSVSTLTIQRTQQEDSAVYLCASSQGGPGANVLTFGAGSRLTVL.

CDR3: CASSLSGTGLGEQFF. The CDR3 DNA reads as TGCGCCAGCAGCCTTTCCGGGACAGGGTTAGGTGAGCAGTTCTTC. The chain combines TRBV5-1 with TRBJ2-1; 9 bases map to TRBD1. V lost 4 bases and J lost 9; bases outside the gene matches: 11. The CDR3 loop spans 15 amino acids. CDR1 SGHRS and CDR2 YFSETQ come from the germline V gene.

This clonotype appeared many times. V and J are TRBV25-1 and TRBJ1-2; maybe TRBD1 (5 bases). This CDR3 is built from 13 residues. The germline V gene has CDR1 MGHDK and CDR2 SYGVNS. V shed 5 bases and J shed 3 bases, with 10 bases lying between them. The CDR3 region has the DNA TGTGCCAGCAGTCCCGGGGCTCACTATGGCTACACCTTC. It yields the protein CASSPGAHYGYTF.

The chain has TRBV12-3 or TRBV12-4 and TRBJ2-3; D gene unclear. V shed 6 bases and J shed 0 bases, with 16 bases lying between them. CDR3 length: 16 residues. CDR3 nucleotide sequence: TGTGCCAGCAGCCCGTCAATGATGTCTAGCACAGATACGCAGTATTTT. The encoded protein is CASSPSMMSSTDTQYF.

This clonotype showed up just a few times. This rearrangement joins TRBV5-1 to TRBJ2-2; no clear D. V was trimmed by 0 bases and J by 4 bases, leaving 19 bases between them. This CDR3 is 18 amino acids long. Germline V lookup: CDR1 SGHRS, CDR2 YFSETQ. CDR3 protein: CASSLAATIMSLTGELFF. The CDR3 coding sequence is TGCGCCAGCAGCTTGGCCGCGACAATCATGTCTCTCACCGGGGAGCTGTTTTTT.

This clonotype was seen at least ten times. The chain combines TRBV30 with TRBJ1-6, with TRBD1 matching over 8 bases. The CDR3 is made up of 13 amino acids. After removal of 2 bases from V and 8 bases from J, the junction contained 2 bases not matched to a gene. The germline V gene encodes CDR1 GTSNPN and CDR2 SVGIG (reference sequence). CDR3 nucleotide sequence: TGTGCCTGGAGTCGGACAGGGCATTCACCCCTCCACTTT. Translated: CAWSRTGHSPLHF.

This clonotype was recorded a few times. The V call is TRBV24-1, the J call TRBJ2-6; TRBD1 agrees at 7 bases. The CDR3 spans 18 residues. V was pared by 3 bases and J by 0 bases, with 7 bases of the junction left unmatched. Germline V gene sequence: CDR1 KGHDR, CDR2 SFDVKD. The CDR3 coding sequence is TGTGCCACCAGTGATCAGGGACAGAAACCCTCTGGGGCCAACGTCCTGACTTTC. Encoded protein: CATSDQGQKPSGANVLTF.

The V call is TRBV6-5, the J call TRBJ1-1; D uncertain. Looked up from germline, CDR1 is MNHEY and CDR2 is SVGAGI. The CDR3 consists of 17 residues. V was shortened by 0 bases and J by 0 bases, with 14 bases between the two germline ends. The CDR3 region has the DNA TGTGCCAGCAGTTACTCAGGGCCCACTGGGGTGAACACTGAAGCTTTCTTT. It yields the protein CASSYSGPTGVNTEAFF.

V and J are TRBV20-1 and TRBJ2-7, with 8 bases fitting TRBD1. J was trimmed by 0 bases and V by 6 bases; bases with no gene match: 4. This CDR3 is 13 amino acids long. CDR1 is DFQATT and CDR2 is SNEGSKA in the germline V gene (reference sequence). CDR3 sequence reads: CSAWTGISYEQYF. CDR3 in DNA: TGCAGTGCGTGGACAGGGATCTCCTACGAGCAGTACTTC.

The chain is built from TRBV18 and TRBJ1-5; 7 bases are a match to TRBD1. The germline gives CDR1 KGHSH, CDR2 LQKENI. This CDR3 is 15 amino acids long. Trimming at V came to 2 bases and at J to 4 bases, leaving 5 bases not matched to a gene. Here the CDR3 reads CASSPDGQANQPQHF. The CDR3 coding sequence is TGTGCCAGCTCACCAGACGGACAGGCAAATCAGCCCCAGCATTTT. Using reference TRBV18 and TRBJ1-5 for the parts outside the CDR3, the full variable domain is NAGVMQNPRHLVRRRGQEARLRCSPMKGHSHVYWYRQLPEEGLKFMVYLQKENIIDESGMPKERFSAEFPKEGPSILRIQQVVRGDSAAYFCASSPDGQANQPQHFGDGTRLSIL.

This clonotype was seen ten or more times. The chain recombines TRBV2 with TRBJ2-2, with 8 positions matching TRBD1. CDR1 SNHLY and CDR2 FYNNEI come from the germline V gene. V was pared by 1 base and J by 5 bases, with 3 bases of the junction left unmatched. The CDR3 length is 15 residues. The CDR3 sequence: CASSEVRGQTGELFF. Here the CDR3 DNA reads TGTGCCAGCAGTGAAGTCAGGGGGCAAACCGGGGAGCTGTTTTTT.

This clonotype has just a few counts. The gene calls are TRBV7-2 and TRBJ2-7; either TRBD1 or TRBD2 may supply D (6 bases each). The CDR3 has 15 residues. Trimming took 5 bases from V and 6 from J, leaving 20 bases between them. CDR1 and CDR2 from the germline V gene are SGHTA and FQGNSA. CDR3 in amino acids: CASSLEGVGLSEQYF. Here the CDR3 DNA reads TGTGCCAGCAGCCTGGAGGGGGTGGGACTCTCCGAGCAGTACTTC.